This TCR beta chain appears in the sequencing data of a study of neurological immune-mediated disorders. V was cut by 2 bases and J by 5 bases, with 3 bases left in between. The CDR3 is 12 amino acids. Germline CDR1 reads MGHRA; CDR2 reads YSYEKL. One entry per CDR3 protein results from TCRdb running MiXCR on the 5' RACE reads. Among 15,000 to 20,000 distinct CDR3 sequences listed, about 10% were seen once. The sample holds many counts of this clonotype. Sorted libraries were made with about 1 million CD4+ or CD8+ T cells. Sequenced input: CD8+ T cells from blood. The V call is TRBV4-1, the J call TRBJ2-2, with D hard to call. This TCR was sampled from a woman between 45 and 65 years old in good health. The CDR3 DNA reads TGCGCCAGCAGCCAAAGGACCGGGGAGCTGTTTTTT. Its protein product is CASSQRTGELFF.